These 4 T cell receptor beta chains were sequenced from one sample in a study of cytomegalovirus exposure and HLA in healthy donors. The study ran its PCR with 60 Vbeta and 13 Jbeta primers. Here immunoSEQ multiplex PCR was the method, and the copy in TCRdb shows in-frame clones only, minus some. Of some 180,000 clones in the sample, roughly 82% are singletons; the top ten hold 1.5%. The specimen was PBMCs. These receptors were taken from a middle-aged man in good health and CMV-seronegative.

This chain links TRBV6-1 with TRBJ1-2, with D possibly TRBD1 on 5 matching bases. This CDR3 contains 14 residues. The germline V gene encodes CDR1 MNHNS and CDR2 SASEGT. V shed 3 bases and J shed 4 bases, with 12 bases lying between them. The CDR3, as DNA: TGTGCCAGCAGTGACAGGGTGATGGTCTATGGCTACACCTTC. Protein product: CASSDRVMVYGYTF.

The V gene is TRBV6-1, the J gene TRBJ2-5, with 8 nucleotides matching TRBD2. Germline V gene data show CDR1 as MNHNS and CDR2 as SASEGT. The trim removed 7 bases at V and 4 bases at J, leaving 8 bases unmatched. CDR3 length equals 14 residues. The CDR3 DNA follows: TGTGCCAGCACGGGGGGGGATATTTCAGAGACCCAGTACTTC. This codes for CASTGGDISETQYF.

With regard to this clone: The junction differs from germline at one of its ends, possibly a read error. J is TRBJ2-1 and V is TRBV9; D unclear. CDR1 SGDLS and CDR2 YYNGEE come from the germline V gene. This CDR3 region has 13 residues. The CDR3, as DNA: TGTGTCAGCGTTCGGCCCGAGGTTAATGAGCAGTTCTTC. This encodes CVSVRPEVNEQFF. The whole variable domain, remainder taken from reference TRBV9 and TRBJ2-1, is DSGVTQTPKHLITATGQRVTLRCSPRSGDLSVYWYQQSLDQGLQFLIQYYNGEERAKGNILERFSAQQFPDLHSELNLSSLELGDSALYFCVSVRPEVNEQFFGPGTRLTVL.

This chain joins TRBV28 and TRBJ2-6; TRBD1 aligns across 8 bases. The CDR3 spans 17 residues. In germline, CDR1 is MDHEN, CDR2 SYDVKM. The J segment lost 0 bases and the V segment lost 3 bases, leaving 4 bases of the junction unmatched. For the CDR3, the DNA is TGTGCCAGCAGTTTGGGGACAGGATTCTCTGGGGCCAACGTCCTGACTTTC. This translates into CASSLGTGFSGANVLTF.